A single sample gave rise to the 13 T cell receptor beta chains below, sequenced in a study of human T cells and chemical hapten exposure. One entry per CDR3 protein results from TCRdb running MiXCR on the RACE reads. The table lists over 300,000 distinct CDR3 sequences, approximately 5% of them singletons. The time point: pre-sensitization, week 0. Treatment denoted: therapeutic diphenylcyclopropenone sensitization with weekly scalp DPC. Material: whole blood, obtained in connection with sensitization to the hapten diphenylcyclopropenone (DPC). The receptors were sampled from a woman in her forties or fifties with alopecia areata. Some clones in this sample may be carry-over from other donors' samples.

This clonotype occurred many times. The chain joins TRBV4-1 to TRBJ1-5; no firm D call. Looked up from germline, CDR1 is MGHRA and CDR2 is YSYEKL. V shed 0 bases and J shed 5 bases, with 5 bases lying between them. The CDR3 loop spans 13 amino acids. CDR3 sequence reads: CASSQDSHQPQHF. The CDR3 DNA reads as TGCGCCAGCAGCCAAGATTCACATCAGCCCCAGCATTTT.

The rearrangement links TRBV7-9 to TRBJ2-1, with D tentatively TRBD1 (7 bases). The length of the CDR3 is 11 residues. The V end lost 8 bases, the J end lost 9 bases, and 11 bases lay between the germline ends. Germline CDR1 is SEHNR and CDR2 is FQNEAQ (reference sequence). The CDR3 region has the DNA TGTGCCAGCCAGGGGGGAGGTGAGCAGTTCTTC. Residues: CASQGGGEQFF.

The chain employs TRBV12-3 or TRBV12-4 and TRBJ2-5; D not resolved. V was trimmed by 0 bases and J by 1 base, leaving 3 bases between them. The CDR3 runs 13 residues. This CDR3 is CASSLAFQETQYF. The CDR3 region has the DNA TGTGCCAGCAGTTTAGCTTTCCAAGAGACCCAGTACTTC.

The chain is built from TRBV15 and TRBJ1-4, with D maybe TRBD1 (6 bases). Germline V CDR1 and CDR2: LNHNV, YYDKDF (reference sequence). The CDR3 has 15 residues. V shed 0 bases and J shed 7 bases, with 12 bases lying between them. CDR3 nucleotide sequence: TGTGCCACCAGCAGAGAAGGGGGGGCCGGTGAAAAACTGTTTTTT. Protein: CATSREGGAGEKLFF.

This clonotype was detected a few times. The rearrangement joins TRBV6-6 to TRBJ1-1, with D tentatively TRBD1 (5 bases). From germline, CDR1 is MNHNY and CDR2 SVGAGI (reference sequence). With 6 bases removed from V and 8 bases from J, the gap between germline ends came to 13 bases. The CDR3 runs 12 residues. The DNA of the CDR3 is TGTGCCAGCAGCCCCTGGGGGGGGGAAGCTTTCTTT. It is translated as CASSPWGGEAFF.

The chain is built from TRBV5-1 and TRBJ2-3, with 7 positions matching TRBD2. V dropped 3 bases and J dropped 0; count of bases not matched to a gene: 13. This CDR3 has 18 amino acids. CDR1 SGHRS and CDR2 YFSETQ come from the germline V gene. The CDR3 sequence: CASSSARTRTSSTDTQYF. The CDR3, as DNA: TGCGCCAGCAGCTCGGCGAGGACTAGAACGTCTAGCACAGATACGCAGTATTTT.

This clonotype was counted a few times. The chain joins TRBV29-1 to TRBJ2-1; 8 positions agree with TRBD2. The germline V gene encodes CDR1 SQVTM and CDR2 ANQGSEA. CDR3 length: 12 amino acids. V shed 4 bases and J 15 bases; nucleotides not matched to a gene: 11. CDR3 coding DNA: TGCAGCGTTGGAGTGGCGGGGGGCTATATGTTCTTC. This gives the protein CSVGVAGGYMFF.

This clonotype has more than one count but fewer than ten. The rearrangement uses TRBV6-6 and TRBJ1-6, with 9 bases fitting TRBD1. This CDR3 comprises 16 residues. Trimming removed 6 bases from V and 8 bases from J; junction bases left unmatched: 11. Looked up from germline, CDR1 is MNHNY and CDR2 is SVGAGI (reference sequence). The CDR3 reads CASRSRDRVSDSPLHF. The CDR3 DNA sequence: TGTGCCAGCAGGTCCCGGGACAGGGTTAGCGATTCACCCCTCCACTTT.

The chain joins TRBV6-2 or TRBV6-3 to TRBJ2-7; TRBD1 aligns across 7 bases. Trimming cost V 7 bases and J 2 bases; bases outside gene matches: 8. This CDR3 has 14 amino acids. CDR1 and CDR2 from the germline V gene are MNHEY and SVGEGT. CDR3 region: CASIRDSGPYEQYF. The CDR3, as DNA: TGTGCCAGCATCCGGGACAGCGGACCCTACGAGCAGTACTTC.

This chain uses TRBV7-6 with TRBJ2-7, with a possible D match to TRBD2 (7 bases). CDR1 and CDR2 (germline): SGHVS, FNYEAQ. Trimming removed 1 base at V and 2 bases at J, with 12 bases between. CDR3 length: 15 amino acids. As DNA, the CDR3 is TGTGCCAGCAGCTTAGAGGGGGGGACCCCCTACGAGCAGTACTTC. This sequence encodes CASSLEGGTPYEQYF.

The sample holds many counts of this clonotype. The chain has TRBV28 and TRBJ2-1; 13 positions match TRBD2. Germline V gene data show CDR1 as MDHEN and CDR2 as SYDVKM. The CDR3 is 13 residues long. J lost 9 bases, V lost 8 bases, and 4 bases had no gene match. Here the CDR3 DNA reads TGTGCCAGCTTGACTAGCGGGAGGACTGAGCAGTTCTTC. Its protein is CASLTSGRTEQFF.

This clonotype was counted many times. The CDR3 region has the DNA TGTGCCAGCAGTTTCTCCGGGACAGGTAACAATCAGCCCCAGCATTTT. Residues: CASSFSGTGNNQPQHF. The chain uses TRBV28 and TRBJ1-5; 8 bases fit TRBD1. V gave up 3 bases and J gave up 3 bases; unmatched junction bases: 7. The CDR3 runs 16 residues. Germline V gene sequence: CDR1 MDHEN, CDR2 SYDVKM.

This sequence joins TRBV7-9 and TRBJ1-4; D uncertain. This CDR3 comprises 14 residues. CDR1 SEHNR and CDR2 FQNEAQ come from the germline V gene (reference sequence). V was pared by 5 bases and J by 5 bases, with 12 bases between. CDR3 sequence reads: CASSHRRLNEKLFF. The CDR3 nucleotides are TGTGCCAGCAGCCACCGTAGACTGAATGAAAAACTGTTTTTT.